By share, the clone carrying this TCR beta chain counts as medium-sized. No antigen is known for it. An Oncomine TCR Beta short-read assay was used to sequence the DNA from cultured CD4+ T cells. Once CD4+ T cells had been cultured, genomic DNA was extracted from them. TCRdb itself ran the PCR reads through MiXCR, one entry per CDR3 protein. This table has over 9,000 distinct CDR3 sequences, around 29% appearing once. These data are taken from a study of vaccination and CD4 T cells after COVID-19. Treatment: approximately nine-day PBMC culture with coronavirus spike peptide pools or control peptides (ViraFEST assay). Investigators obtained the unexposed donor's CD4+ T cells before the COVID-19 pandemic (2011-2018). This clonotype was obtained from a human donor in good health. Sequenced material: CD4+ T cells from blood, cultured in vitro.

This CDR3 is CASSSSGSYNEQFF. The CDR3 DNA reads TGTGCCAGTTCGTCTAGCGGGAGCTACAATGAGCAGTTCTTC. The chain employs TRBV2 and TRBJ2-1; 10 nucleotides match TRBD2. The CDR3 covers 14 residues. Per germline, CDR1 SNHLY and CDR2 FYNNEI. The V and J ends lost 9 bases and 3 bases, in that order; junction bases with no gene match: 5.